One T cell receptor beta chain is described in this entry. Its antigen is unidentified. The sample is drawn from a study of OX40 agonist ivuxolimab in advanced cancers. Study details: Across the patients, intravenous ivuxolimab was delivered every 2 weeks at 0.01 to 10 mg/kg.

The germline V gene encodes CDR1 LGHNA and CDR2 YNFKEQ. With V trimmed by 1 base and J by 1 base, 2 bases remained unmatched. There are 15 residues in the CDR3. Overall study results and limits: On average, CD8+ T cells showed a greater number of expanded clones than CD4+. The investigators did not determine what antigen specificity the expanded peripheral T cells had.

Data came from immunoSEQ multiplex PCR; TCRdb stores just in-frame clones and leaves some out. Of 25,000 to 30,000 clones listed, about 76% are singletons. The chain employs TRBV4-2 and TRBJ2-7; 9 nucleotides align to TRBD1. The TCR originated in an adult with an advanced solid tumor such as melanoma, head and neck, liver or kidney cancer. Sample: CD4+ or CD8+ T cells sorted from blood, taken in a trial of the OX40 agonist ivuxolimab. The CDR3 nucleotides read TGTGCCAGCAGCCAAGGACAGGGGGATTCCTACGAGCAGTACTTC. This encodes CASSQGQGDSYEQYF.